This TCR beta chain was captured by sequencing in a study of T cells in Graves' hyperthyroidism and ophthalmopathy. Template material for amplifying TCR beta CDR3 regions consisted of RNA transcripts. The study used the HTBI primer set for a first-round RT-PCR of the TCR CDR3. TCRdb re-analysed the multiplex PCR reads in MiXCR, keeping a single row per CDR3 protein. This sample has 560,000 or so distinct CDR3 sequences, with roughly 50% found just once. This clonotype appeared a few times. Its antigen is not known. Clinical symptoms, serum thyroxine and TRAb, thyroid ultrasound and orbital computed tomography were used for the diagnoses. Trimming stripped 5 bases from V and 2 bases from J, with 13 bases between. The CDR3 sequence is 14 residues long. Germline assignment: CDR1 SGHTA and CDR2 FQGTGA. Study-wide points: Most clonotypes expanded in thyroid above 0.001 were likewise present in blood.

The receptor's source is a woman aged 18-30 years with Graves' hyperthyroidism. The J gene is TRBJ2-7, the V gene TRBV7-3, with D perhaps TRBD1 (6 bases). Material: peripheral blood or thyroid tissue (not recorded which). DNA of the CDR3: TGTGCCAGCAGCGAACAGGGATTTGCCTACGAGCAGTACTTC. Translation gives CASSEQGFAYEQYF.